The T cell receptor beta chain under discussion was sequenced for a study of T cells in Graves' hyperthyroidism and ophthalmopathy. Regarding the study as a whole: Ophthalmopathy was told apart from stable hyperthyroidism by a 13 V-J model.

This clonotype was seen just once. As yet, its antigen is unknown. Germline CDR1 is DFQATT and CDR2 is SNEGSKA (reference sequence). The ends lost 5 bases at V and 7 bases at J; junction bases unmatched: 9. CDR3 length: 14 amino acids. Authors of the study amplified TCR beta CDR3 regions from RNA transcripts. First-round RT-PCR targeting the TCR CDR3 was performed with the HTBI primer set. TCRdb reanalysed the multiplex PCR reads using MiXCR and keeps one entry per CDR3 protein. This sample has 500,000 to 600,000 distinct CDR3 sequences; about 46% occur once, and the top ten carry around two fifths. This TCR derives from an adult woman with Graves' disease, either hyperthyroidism or ophthalmopathy (not recorded which). The J gene is TRBJ1-4, the V gene TRBV20-1; 8 positions agree with TRBD1. The sample consisted of peripheral blood or thyroid tissue (not recorded which). This chain's CDR3 is CSADPGTGGEKLFF. The CDR3 coding sequence is TGCAGTGCTGATCCCGGGACAGGCGGTGAAAAACTGTTTTTT.